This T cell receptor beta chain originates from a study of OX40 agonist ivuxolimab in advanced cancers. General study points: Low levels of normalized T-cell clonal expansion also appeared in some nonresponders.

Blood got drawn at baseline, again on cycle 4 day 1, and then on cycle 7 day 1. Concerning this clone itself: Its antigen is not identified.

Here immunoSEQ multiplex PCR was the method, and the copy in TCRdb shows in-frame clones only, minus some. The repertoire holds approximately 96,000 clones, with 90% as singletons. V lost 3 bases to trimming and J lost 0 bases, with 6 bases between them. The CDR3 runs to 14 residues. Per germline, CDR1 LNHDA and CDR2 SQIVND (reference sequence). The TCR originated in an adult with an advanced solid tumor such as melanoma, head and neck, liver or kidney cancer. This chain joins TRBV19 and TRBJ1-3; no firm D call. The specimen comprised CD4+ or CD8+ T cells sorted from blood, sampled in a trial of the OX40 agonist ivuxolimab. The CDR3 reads CASSIARSGNTIYF. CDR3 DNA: TGTGCCAGTAGTATCGCCCGCTCTGGAAACACCATATATTTT.